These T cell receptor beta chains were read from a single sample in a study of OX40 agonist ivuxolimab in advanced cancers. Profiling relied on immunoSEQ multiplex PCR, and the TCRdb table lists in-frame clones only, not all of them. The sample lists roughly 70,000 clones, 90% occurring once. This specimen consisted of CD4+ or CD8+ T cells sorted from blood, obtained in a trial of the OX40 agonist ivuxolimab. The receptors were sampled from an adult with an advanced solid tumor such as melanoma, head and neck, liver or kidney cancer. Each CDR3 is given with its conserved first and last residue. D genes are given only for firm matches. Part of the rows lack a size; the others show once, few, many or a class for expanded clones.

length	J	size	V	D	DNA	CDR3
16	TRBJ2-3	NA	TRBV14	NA	TGTGCCAGCAGCCAAGATTTGGGCGCGGGAACAGATACGCAGTATTTT	CASSQDLGAGTDTQYF
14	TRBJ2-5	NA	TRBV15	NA	TGTGCCACCAGCAGAGGGGACTCAGAAGAGACCCAGTACTTC	CATSRGDSEETQYF
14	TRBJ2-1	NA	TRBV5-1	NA	TGCGCCAGCAGCTTGGGCCCTCGGCCTTATGAGCAGTTCTTC	CASSLGPRPYEQFF
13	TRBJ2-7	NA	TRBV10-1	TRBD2	TGCGCCAGCCGGAACGGACTAGCGGGAGAGCAGTACTTC	CASRNGLAGEQYF
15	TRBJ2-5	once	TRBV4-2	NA	TGTGCCAGCAGCCAGGCGACCGGGACTCAAGAGACCCAGTACTTC	CASSQATGTQETQYF
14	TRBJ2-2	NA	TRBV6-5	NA	TGTGCCAGCAGTTACTCCGACCACACCGGGGAGCTGTTTTTT	CASSYSDHTGELFF
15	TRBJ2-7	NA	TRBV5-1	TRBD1	TGCGCCAGCAGCTTGGTAGGGACAGGGGGAAACGAGCAGTACTTC	CASSLVGTGGNEQYF
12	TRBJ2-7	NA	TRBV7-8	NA	TGTGCCAGCAGCTTAGGCGGGGTAGGTCAGTACTTC	CASSLGGVGQYF
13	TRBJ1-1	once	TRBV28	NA	TGTGCCAGCAGGGGGACAATGAACACTGAAGCTTTCTTT	CASRGTMNTEAFF
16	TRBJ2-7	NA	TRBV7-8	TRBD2	TGTGCCAGCAGCTTCCGGGGAGGGGTCCGCGACTACGAGCAGTACTTC	CASSFRGGVRDYEQYF
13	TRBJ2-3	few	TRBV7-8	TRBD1	TGTGCCAGCAGCGAGACAGGGGGAGATACGCAGTATTTT	CASSETGGDTQYF
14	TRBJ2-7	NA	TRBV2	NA	TGTGCCAGCACCGGAGAGACTAGGGCTTTGCAGCAGTACTTC	CASTGETRALQQYF
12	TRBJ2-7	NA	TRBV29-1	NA	TGCAGCGCAACGGGGACCATCTACGAGCAGTACTTC	CSATGTIYEQYF
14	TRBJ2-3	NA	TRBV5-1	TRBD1	TGCGCCAGCAGCGAGTGGACAGGGCCAGATACGCAGTATTTT	CASSEWTGPDTQYF
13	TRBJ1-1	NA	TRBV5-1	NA	TGCGCCAGCAGCTTGCGGCCGAACACTGAAGCTTTCTTT	CASSLRPNTEAFF
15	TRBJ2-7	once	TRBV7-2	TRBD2	TGTGCCAGCAGCTTAGTGACTAGCGGACCCTACGAGCAGTACTTC	CASSLVTSGPYEQYF
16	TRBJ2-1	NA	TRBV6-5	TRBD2	TGTGCCAGCAGTTACATAGCGGGAGGGGGGGGCAATGAGCAGTTCTTC	CASSYIAGGGGNEQFF